The text below deals with one T cell receptor (beta chain). These data originate in a study of blood T cell repertoires in COVID-19. Study context: Researchers got acute and convalescent COVID-19 samples from the United States, Italy and Spain.

How the authors handled the data: Amplification of reference gene primers provided the estimated nucleated cell counts. The protocol was immunoSEQ multiplex PCR, while the TCRdb copy is restricted to in-frame clones and leaves out a portion. Clonal size and the V and J genes are those of that table, whereas D and trimming came from the DNA. The table records 150,000 to 200,000 clones, approximately 88% of them present only once. Germline assignment: CDR1 DFQATT and CDR2 SNEGSKA (reference sequence). The CDR3 runs 15 residues. The V end lost 3 bases, the J end lost 5 bases, and 17 bases lay between the germline ends.

Sequenced material: peripheral blood. The chain carries TRBV20-1 and TRBJ2-1; weak D call: TRBD2 (5 bases). This sequence originates from a woman aged 45-65 years with acute or convalescent COVID-19. CDR3 sequence reads: CSASGVLAHHNEQFF. The CDR3 nucleotides read TGCAGTGCTAGTGGAGTGCTAGCTCACCACAATGAGCAGTTCTTC.